This is a list of T cell receptor beta chains from one sample in a study of OX40 agonist ivuxolimab in advanced cancers. Sequenced by immunoSEQ multiplex PCR; TCRdb stores in-frame clones only, minus some. The data contain about 45,000 clones, 92% of them singletons. The sequences come from CD4+ or CD8+ T cells sorted from blood, collected in a trial of the OX40 agonist ivuxolimab. All receptors derive from an adult with an advanced solid tumor such as melanoma, head and neck, liver or kidney cancer. The CDR3 runs from the conserved cysteine through the conserved F or W. A D gene is named only where the DNA matches it firmly. Only part of the rows carry a size: once, few, many, or a class if the clone is expanded.

d_call j_call clone_size v_call cdr3_nt cdr3_aa
NA TRBJ2-3 NA TRBV9 TGTGCCAGCAGCGGTTCGGGGATGGGTTCAGATACGCAGTATTTT CASSGSGMGSDTQYF
NA TRBJ2-3 NA TRBV21-1 TGTGCCAGCAGCATTGGACAGGGGGTAACTAGCACAGATACGCAGTATTTT CASSIGQGVTSTDTQYF
TRBD1 TRBJ1-2 NA TRBV28 TGTGCCAGCACAGGACAGGCTAACTATGGCTACACCTTC CASTGQANYGYTF
TRBD2 TRBJ2-1 NA TRBV7-9 TGTGCCAGCAGCCCGGCCGGACTAGCGGGAGACAATGAGCAGTTCTTC CASSPAGLAGDNEQFF
NA TRBJ2-7 NA TRBV9 TGTGCCAGCAGCGTAGCTAGTCAGGCTCCCCTGAACTTC CASSVASQAPLNF
NA TRBJ2-3 NA TRBV7-9 TGTGCCAGCAGTCCTAGAACTGGCAGGGGCACAGATACGCAGTATTTT CASSPRTGRGTDTQYF
NA TRBJ1-1 NA TRBV9 TGTGCCAGCAGCGGTTCGGGGGGGACTGAAGCTTTCTTT CASSGSGGTEAFF
NA TRBJ2-7 NA TRBV5-1 TGCGCCAGCAGCTTGTATAGGGACCAAATCTACGAGCAGTACTTC CASSLYRDQIYEQYF
NA TRBJ1-2 NA TRBV4-1 TGCGCCAGCAGCCAAGTGCCTGGGGACTATGGCTACACCTTC CASSQVPGDYGYTF
NA TRBJ2-5 NA TRBV4-1 TGCGCCAGCAGCCAATTAGGGCTAGGGGCGGAGACCCAGTACTTC CASSQLGLGAETQYF
TRBD2 TRBJ2-7 NA TRBV15 TGTGCCACCAGCAGAGACCTTCTAGCGGGGGGCTACGAGCAGTACTTC CATSRDLLAGGYEQYF
NA TRBJ2-1 once TRBV27 TGTGCCAGCAGTTTAAACGACTTGGGCAATGAGCAGTTCTTC CASSLNDLGNEQFF
NA TRBJ2-1 NA TRBV7-9 TGTGCCAGCAGCTTAGCATCCATCTACAATGAGCAGTTCTTC CASSLASIYNEQFF
NA TRBJ1-2 NA TRBV5-8 TGTGCCAGCAGCTTGGGCAGGGCCCATGGCTACACCTTC CASSLGRAHGYTF
TRBD2 TRBJ2-7 NA TRBV6-6 TGTGCCAGTGCTAGCGGGAGTGTCAACGAGCAGTACTTC CASASGSVNEQYF
TRBD2 TRBJ2-7 NA TRBV7-9 TGTGCCAGCAGCTTAGTTTGGGAGGGCACCTACGAGCAGTACTTC CASSLVWEGTYEQYF
TRBD2 TRBJ2-5 NA TRBV19 TGTGCCAGTAGTATAGGAGTTGGAGCGGGAGGGTTGGAGACCCAGTACTTC CASSIGVGAGGLETQYF
TRBD1 TRBJ2-2 NA TRBV19 TGTGCCAGTAGTATAGGCCCCTGGACAGGGGATGGTACCGGGGAGCTGTTTTTT CASSIGPWTGDGTGELFF
TRBD2 TRBJ2-7 NA TRBV9 TGTGCCAGCAGTCCAACTAGCGGGATAAGCGAGCAGTACTTC CASSPTSGISEQYF
NA TRBJ2-1 NA TRBV27 TGTGCCAGCAGTTTATCTGGCGGGGACTACAATGAGCAGTTCTTC CASSLSGGDYNEQFF
TRBD2 TRBJ2-3 once TRBV7-9 TGTGCCAGCAGCCTGACTAGCGGGATTACAGATACGCAGTATTTT CASSLTSGITDTQYF
NA TRBJ2-1 NA TRBV9 TGTGCCAGCAGCGTAGTCGGGACCCCCTACAATGAGCAGTTCTTC CASSVVGTPYNEQFF
NA TRBJ2-7 NA TRBV5-6 TGTGCCAGCAGCTTGGAGGGAGCCGGGGTATACGAGCAGTACTTC CASSLEGAGVYEQYF
NA TRBJ2-1 NA TRBV4-1 TGCGCCAGCAGCCAACGGTACAATGAGCAGTTCTTC CASSQRYNEQFF
NA TRBJ1-1 NA TRBV19 TGTGCCAGTATAGAATTGGGCACTGAAGCTTTCTTT CASIELGTEAFF
NA TRBJ1-4 NA TRBV27 TGTGCCAGCAGTTTATCTTCCAGGGAACCGAGATGGGATGAAAAACTGTTTTTT CASSLSSREPRWDEKLFF
TRBD2 TRBJ2-7 once TRBV5-1 TGCGCCAGCAGCAGCGGGACCTCTAGGGAGCAGTACTTC CASSSGTSREQYF
TRBD1 TRBJ1-2 NA TRBV4-1 TGCGCCAGCAGCCAAGACCCCGGGACAGGGAATGGCTACACCTTC CASSQDPGTGNGYTF
TRBD1 TRBJ1-4 NA TRBV6-6 TGTGCCAGCATTTCCGGGACAGGGGTGGAAAAACTGTTTTTT CASISGTGVEKLFF
NA TRBJ2-5 NA TRBV28 TGTGCCAGCAGTTCCCGCCGGCAGGGCCAAGAGACCCAGTACTTC CASSSRRQGQETQYF
NA TRBJ2-7 NA TRBV27 TGTGCCAGCAGCTCGGATCTCTACGAGCAGTACTTC CASSSDLYEQYF
NA TRBJ1-2 NA TRBV29-1 TGCAGCGTTCCCAAGACAGACCAAGCCTCCTATGGCTACACCTTC CSVPKTDQASYGYTF
NA TRBJ2-7 NA TRBV27 TGTGCCAGCCGGGTTGGTGGGTCCTCACTGTACGAGCAGTACTTC CASRVGGSSLYEQYF
NA TRBJ2-7 once TRBV27 TGTGCCAGCAGTTTATGGTGGGAGGAGTCCCACGAGCAGTACTTC CASSLWWEESHEQYF
NA TRBJ2-5 NA TRBV18 TGTGCCAGCTCACCTAACCGGGACCCGTGGGAGACCCAGTACTTC CASSPNRDPWETQYF
NA TRBJ2-4 NA TRBV11-2 TGTGCCAGCAGCTCAGGGGCCCGAAGCAAAAACATTCAGTACTTC CASSSGARSKNIQYF
NA TRBJ2-3 NA TRBV6-4 TGTGCCAGCAGTGGTTCGACAGGCCCCACAGATACGCAGTATTTT CASSGSTGPTDTQYF
TRBD2 TRBJ2-7 NA TRBV27 TGTGCCAGCCGGCCGCTAGCGGGAGGCTACGAGCAGTACTTC CASRPLAGGYEQYF
NA TRBJ1-1 NA TRBV20-1 TGCAGTGCTAGTTCGGGCACTGAAGCTTTCTTT CSASSGTEAFF
NA TRBJ2-7 NA TRBV29-1 TGCAGCGTTGTTAAGGGGTCCTACGAGCAGTACTTC CSVVKGSYEQYF
TRBD1 TRBJ1-4 NA TRBV7-9 TGTGCCAGCAGCTCCCGGGACAGGGAAGAAAAACTGTTTTTT CASSSRDREEKLFF
NA TRBJ2-7 few TRBV4-2 TGTGCCAGTAAAAAAGGGGCGGGATCCTACGAGCAGTACTTC CASKKGAGSYEQYF
NA TRBJ2-7 NA TRBV11-3 TGTGCCAGCAGCTTAGCTGGACCGTTATACGAGCAGTACTTC CASSLAGPLYEQYF
NA TRBJ2-1 NA TRBV7-9 TGTGCCAGCAGCTTAGTCATCGGAGATGAGCAGTTCTTC CASSLVIGDEQFF
TRBD2 TRBJ2-7 NA TRBV4-1 TGCGCCAGCAGCCAAGTAGCGGGAGAAATCCACGAGCAGTACTTC CASSQVAGEIHEQYF
NA TRBJ2-5 NA TRBV27 TGTGCCAGCAAGGGGGGGGAGACCCAGTACTTC CASKGGETQYF
NA TRBJ1-2 NA TRBV2 TGTGCCAGCAGTGACCTAAACTATGGCTACACCTTC CASSDLNYGYTF